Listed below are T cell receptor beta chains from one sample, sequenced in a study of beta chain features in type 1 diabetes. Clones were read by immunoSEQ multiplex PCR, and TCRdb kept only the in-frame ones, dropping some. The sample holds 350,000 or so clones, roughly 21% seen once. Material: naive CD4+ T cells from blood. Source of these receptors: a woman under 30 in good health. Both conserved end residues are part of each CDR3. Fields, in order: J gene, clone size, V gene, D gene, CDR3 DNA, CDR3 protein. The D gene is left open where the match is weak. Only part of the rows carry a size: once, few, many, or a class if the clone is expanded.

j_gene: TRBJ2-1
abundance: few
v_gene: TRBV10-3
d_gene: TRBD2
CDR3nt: TGTGCCATCAGTAGGACTAGCGGAGTCACCTACAATGAGCAGTTCTTC
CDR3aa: CAISRTSGVTYNEQFF

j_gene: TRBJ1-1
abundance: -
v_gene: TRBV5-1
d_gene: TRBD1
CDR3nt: TGCGCCAGCAGCACCGGGACAGGTTTTAACACTGAAGCTTTCTTT
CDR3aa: CASSTGTGFNTEAFF

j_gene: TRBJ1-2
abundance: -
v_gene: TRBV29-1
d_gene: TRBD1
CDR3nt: TGCAGCCTCCTTCCCCCCTGGACAGGGTACCATGGCTACACCTTC
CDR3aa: CSLLPPWTGYHGYTF

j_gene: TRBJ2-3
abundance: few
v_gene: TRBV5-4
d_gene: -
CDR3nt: TGTGCCAGCAGCTTGCGCGGGGGCAGCACAGATACGCAGTATTTT
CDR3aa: CASSLRGGSTDTQYF

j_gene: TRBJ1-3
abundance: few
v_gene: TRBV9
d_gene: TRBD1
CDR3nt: TGTGCCAGCAGCGTAGAGTTGGGACAGGGGGTTCCCATATATTTT
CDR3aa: CASSVELGQGVPIYF

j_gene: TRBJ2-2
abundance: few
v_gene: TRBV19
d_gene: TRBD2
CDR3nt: TGTGCCAGTACACGAAGCGGGAGTCGGACCGGGGAGCTGTTTTTT
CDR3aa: CASTRSGSRTGELFF

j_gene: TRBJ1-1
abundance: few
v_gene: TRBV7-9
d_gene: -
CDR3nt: TGTGCCAGCAGCTTCGACATGAGCGCTTTCTTT
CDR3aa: CASSFDMSAFF

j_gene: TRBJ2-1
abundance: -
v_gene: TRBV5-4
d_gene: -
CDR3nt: TGTGCCAGCACCCTACTAGCTACGAGCTCCTACAATGAGCAGTTCTTC
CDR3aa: CASTLLATSSYNEQFF

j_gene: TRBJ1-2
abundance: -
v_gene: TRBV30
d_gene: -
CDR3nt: TGTGCCTGGAGTGTACTCCAGGACAGCTATGGCTACACCTTC
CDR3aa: CAWSVLQDSYGYTF

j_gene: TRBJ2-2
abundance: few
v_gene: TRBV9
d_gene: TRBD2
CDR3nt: TGTGCCAGCAGCGTAGCTAGCGGTGGCGGGGAGCTGTTTTTT
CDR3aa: CASSVASGGGELFF

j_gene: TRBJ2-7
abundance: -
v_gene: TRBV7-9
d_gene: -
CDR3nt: TGTGCCAGCAGCTTAAAAGAGGAGCAGTACTTC
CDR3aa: CASSLKEEQYF

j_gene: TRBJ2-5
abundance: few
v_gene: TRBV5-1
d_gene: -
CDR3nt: TGCGCCAGCAGCTTGGCAGGTGGAGGGCAGGAGACCCAGTACTTC
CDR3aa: CASSLAGGGQETQYF

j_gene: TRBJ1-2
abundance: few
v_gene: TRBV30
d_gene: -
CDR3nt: TGTGCCTGGGGGAGCGGCAACTATGGCTACACCTTC
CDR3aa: CAWGSGNYGYTF

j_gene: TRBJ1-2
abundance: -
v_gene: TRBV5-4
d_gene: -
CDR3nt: TGTGCCAGCAGCTGGGGGGGCGGGCCGAACTATGGCTACACCTTC
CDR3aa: CASSWGGGPNYGYTF

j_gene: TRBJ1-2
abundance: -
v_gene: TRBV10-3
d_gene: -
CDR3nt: TGTGCCACCCGTATCGACTATGGCTACACCTTC
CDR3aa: CATRIDYGYTF

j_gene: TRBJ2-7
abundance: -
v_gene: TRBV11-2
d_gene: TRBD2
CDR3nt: TGTGCCAGCAGCCAGGGACTAGCGGCCTCCTACGAGCAGTACTTC
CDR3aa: CASSQGLAASYEQYF

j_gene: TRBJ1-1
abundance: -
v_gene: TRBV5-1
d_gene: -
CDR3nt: TGCGCCAGCAGCGGCGGAAACACTGAAGCTTTCTTT
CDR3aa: CASSGGNTEAFF

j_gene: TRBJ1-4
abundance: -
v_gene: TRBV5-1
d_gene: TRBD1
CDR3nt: TGCGCCAGCAGCTCATCCGGGACAGGGAATGAAAAACTGTTTTTT
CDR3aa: CASSSSGTGNEKLFF

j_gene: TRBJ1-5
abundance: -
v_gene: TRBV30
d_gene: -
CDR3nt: TGTGCCTGGAGTCGAGGGCCCAATCAGCCCCAGCATTTT
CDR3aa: CAWSRGPNQPQHF

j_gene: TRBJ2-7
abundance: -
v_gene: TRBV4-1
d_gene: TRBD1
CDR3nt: TGCGCCAGCAAAAAGGGGGCGATTCTATCCTACGAGCAGTACTTC
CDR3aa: CASKKGAILSYEQYF

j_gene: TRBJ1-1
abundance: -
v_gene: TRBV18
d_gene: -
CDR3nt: TGTGCCAGCCGGTTCGGGGGTCCCACTGAAGCTTTCTTT
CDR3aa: CASRFGGPTEAFF

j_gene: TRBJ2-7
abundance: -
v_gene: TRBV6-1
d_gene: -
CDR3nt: TGTGCCAGCAGGGTCCGGAGCCTGACCTACGAGCAGTACTTC
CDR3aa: CASRVRSLTYEQYF

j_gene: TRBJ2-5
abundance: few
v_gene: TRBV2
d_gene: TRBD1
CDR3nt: TGTGCCAGCAGGGGGACAGCAGGGGAGACCCAGTACTTC
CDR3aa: CASRGTAGETQYF

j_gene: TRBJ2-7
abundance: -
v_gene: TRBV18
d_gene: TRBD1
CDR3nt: TGTGCCAGCTCACCTACGGGACAGGGGGCCCACGAGCAGTACTTC
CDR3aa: CASSPTGQGAHEQYF

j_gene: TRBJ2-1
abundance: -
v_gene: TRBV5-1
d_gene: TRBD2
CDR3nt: TGCGCCAGCAGCCAGACTTCGGCGGGAGGGTTAAATGAGCAGTTCTTC
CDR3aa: CASSQTSAGGLNEQFF

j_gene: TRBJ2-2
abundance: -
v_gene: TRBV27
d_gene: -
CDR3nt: TGTGCCAGCAGTTGGAGGGCGAACACCGGGGAGCTGTTTTTT
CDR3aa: CASSWRANTGELFF

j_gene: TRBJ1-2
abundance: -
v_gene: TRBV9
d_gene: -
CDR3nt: TGTGCCAGCAGCCCCGGGAACAGCTTCTATGGCTACACCTTC
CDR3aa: CASSPGNSFYGYTF

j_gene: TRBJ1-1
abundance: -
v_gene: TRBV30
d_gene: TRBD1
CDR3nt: TGTGCCTGGAGTGTACGACCACAGGGGAGCGCTGAAGCTTTCTTT
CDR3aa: CAWSVRPQGSAEAFF

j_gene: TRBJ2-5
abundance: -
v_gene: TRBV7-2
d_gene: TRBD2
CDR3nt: TGTGCCAGCAGCTTCCCGGGACTAGCGGGGGGGCTGAAGACCCAGTACTTC
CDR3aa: CASSFPGLAGGLKTQYF

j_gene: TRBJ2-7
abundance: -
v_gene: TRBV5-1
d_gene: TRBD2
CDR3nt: TGCGCCAGCAGCTTTCAGCGGGGGAGTTCCTACGAGCAGTACTTC
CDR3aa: CASSFQRGSSYEQYF

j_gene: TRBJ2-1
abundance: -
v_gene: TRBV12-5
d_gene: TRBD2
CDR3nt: TGTGCTAGTGGTTTCCCCAGACTAGCGGGAGGGCTTGAGCAGTTCTTC
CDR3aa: CASGFPRLAGGLEQFF

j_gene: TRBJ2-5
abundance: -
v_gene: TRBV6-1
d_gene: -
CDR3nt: TGTGCCAGCACTCCCGATCCCAGTTTTGGGACCCAGTACTTC
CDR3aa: CASTPDPSFGTQYF

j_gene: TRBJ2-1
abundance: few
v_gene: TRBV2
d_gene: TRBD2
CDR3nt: TGTGCCAGCAGGTCCGGGACTAGCAGTTACAATGAGCAGTTCTTC
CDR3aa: CASRSGTSSYNEQFF

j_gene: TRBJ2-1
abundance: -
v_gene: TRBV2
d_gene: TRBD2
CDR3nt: TGTGCCAGCAGCGTAACTAGCGGTTCCTACAATGAGCAGTTCTTC
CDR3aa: CASSVTSGSYNEQFF

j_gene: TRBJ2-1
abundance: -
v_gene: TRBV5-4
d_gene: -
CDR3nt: TGTGCCAGCAGCTTGGCCGGGATAGAACTGTGGCAGTTCTTC
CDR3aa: CASSLAGIELWQFF

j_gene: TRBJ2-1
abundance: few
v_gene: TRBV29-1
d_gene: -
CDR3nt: TGCAGCGTTGGGTGGGGAGGTCACAATGAGCAGTTCTTC
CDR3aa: CSVGWGGHNEQFF

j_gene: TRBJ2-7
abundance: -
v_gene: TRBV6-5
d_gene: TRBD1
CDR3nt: TGTGCCAGCACTGGACAGGGGGGGAGCGAGCAGTACTTC
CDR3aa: CASTGQGGSEQYF

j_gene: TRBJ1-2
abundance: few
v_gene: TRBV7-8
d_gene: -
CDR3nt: TGTGCCAGCCTTACCCTAGCTGGCTACACCTTC
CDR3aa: CASLTLAGYTF

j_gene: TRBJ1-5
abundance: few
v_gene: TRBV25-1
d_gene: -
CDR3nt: TGTGCCAGCCGGACAGCTGGGCAGCCCCAGCATTTT
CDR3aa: CASRTAGQPQHF

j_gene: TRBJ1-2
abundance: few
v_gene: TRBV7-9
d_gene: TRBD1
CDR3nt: TGTGCCAGCAGCCGCGGACAGGGCCCCCGGGGCTACACCTTC
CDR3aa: CASSRGQGPRGYTF

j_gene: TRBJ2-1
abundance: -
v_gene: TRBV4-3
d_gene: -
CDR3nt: TGCGCCAGCAGCCAAGCCCGGTTTAACAATGAGCAGTTCTTC
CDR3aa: CASSQARFNNEQFF

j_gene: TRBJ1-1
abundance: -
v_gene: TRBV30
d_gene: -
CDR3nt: TGTGCCTGGAGTGTACGGGGGGTGGGCACTGAAGCTTTCTTT
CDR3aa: CAWSVRGVGTEAFF

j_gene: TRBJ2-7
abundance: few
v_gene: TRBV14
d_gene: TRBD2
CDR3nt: TGTGCCAGCAGCCCCATAGGACAGGGACTAGCGGCGACCTACGAGCAGTACTTC
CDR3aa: CASSPIGQGLAATYEQYF

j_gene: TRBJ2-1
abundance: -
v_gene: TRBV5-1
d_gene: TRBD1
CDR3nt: TGCGCCAGCAGCGCCGGACAGGGGGCTTACAATGAGCAGTTCTTC
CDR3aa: CASSAGQGAYNEQFF

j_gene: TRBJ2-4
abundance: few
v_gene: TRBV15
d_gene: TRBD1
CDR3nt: TGTGCCACCAGCAGAGATAGGGACAGCGAGGCCAAAAACATTCAGTACTTC
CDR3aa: CATSRDRDSEAKNIQYF

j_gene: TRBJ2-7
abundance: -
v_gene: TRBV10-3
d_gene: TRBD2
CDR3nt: TGTGCCATCAGTGAGTCCAGAGTAGAGGTTCGGGACGGGGGGTTCCGGCAGTACTTC
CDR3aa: CAISESRVEVRDGGFRQYF

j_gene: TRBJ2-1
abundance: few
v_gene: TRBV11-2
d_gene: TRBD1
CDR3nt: TGTGCCAGCAGACCAGGACAGGCCTACAATGAGCAGTTCTTC
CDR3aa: CASRPGQAYNEQFF

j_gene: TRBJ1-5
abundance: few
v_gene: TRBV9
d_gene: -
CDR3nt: TGTGCCAGCAGCGTAGGCGGTTATAGCAATCAGCCCCAGCATTTT
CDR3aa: CASSVGGYSNQPQHF

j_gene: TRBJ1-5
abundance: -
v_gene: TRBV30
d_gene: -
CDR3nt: TGTGCCTGGAGCTCCGGGACACCTAGCAATCAGCCCCAGCATTTT
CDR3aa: CAWSSGTPSNQPQHF

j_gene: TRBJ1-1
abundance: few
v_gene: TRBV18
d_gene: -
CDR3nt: TGTGCCAGCTCACTGGAGGCGAACACTGAAGCTTTCTTT
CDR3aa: CASSLEANTEAFF

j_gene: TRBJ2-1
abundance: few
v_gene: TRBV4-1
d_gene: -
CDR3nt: TGCGCCAGCAGCCCCGGTAGGGCCCGAGGGAAGGTGAATGAGCAGTTCTTC
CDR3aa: CASSPGRARGKVNEQFF

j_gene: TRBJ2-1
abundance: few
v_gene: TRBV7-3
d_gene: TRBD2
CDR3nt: TGTGCCAGCAGCCGCGGGACTAGCGGGGGGGATGAGCAGTTCTTC
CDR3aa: CASSRGTSGGDEQFF

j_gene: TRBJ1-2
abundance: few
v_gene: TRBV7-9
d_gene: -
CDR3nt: TGTGCCAGCAGCTTAGTCCGGACAGCCTCTTTCTACACCTTC
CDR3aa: CASSLVRTASFYTF

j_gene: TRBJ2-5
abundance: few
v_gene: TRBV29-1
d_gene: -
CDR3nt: TGCAGCGTTGGATACTGGAGGGAGACCCAGTACTTC
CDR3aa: CSVGYWRETQYF

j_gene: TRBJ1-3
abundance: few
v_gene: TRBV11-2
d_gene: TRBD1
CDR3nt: TGTGCCAGCGGGGACAGGTTAAACACCATATATTTT
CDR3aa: CASGDRLNTIYF

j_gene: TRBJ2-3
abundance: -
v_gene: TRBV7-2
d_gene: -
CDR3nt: TGTGCCAGCAGCTCAGGGTCCGGGGATACGCAGTATTTT
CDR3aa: CASSSGSGDTQYF

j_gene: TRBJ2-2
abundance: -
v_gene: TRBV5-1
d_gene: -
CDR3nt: TGCGCCAGCAGCCTCGGACGGGACACCGTGGAGCTGTTTTTT
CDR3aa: CASSLGRDTVELFF

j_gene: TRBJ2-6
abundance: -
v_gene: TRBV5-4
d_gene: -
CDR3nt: TGTGCCAGCAGCTTGGAACAGTCGTCTGGGGCCAACGTCCTGACTTTC
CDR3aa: CASSLEQSSGANVLTF